The 20 T cell receptor beta chains in this list originate from one sample, sequenced in a study of blood T cell repertoires in COVID-19. Sequencing was performed with immunoSEQ multiplex PCR; in TCRdb, only in-frame clones are kept and a portion is missing. The sample consists of fewer than 200,000 clones, 70% to 90% of them appearing once. The sequencing input was peripheral blood. The source of these receptors is an elderly woman with COVID-19, enrolled during active disease.

The rearrangement joins TRBV7-9 to TRBJ2-1; possibly TRBD1 for D (6 bases). Germline CDR1 reads SEHNR; CDR2 reads FQNEAQ (reference sequence). CDR3 size: 15 residues. V gave up 5 bases and J gave up 5 bases, with 16 bases separating them. CDR3 region: CASSLMTGFNNEQFF. The DNA for the CDR3 is TGTGCCAGCAGCCTAATGACAGGATTTAACAATGAGCAGTTCTTC.

This clone was counted between two and nine times. V usage is TRBV19 and J usage is TRBJ2-7, with a possible D match to TRBD2 (5 bases). The CDR3 runs to 14 residues. V lost 6 bases and J 4 bases, leaving 16 bases between the germline ends. Germline V gene data show CDR1 as LNHDA and CDR2 as SQIVND (reference sequence). The CDR3 here is CASRSRGNPYEQYF. CDR3 DNA sequence: TGTGCCAGTAGGAGTCGGGGTAATCCGTACGAGCAGTACTTC.

CDR3 amino acids: CASRTQGSYNEQFF. The DNA for the CDR3 is TGTGCCAGCAGGACACAGGGTTCCTACAATGAGCAGTTCTTC. The chain links TRBV7-3 to TRBJ2-1, with D possibly TRBD1 on 6 matching bases. The CDR3 totals 14 residues. V was trimmed by 6 bases and J by 1 base, leaving 10 bases between them. Germline values: CDR1 SGHTA, CDR2 FQGTGA.

This clone was detected only a few times. The rearrangement links TRBV10-1 to TRBJ2-5, with TRBD2 matching over 10 bases. Germline CDR1 is WNHNN and CDR2 is SYGVQD (reference sequence). With 3 bases clipped from V and 4 bases from J, the junction kept 14 bases outside the gene matches. This CDR3 has 18 amino acids. The chain's CDR3 is CASSERAGGVLWGETQYF. CDR3 nucleotides: TGCGCCAGCAGTGAAAGAGCGGGGGGGGTCCTTTGGGGAGAGACCCAGTACTTC.

This chain uses TRBV6-7 with TRBJ1-2, with 8 nucleotides matching TRBD1. TRBV6-7 is known as an ORF, though its function is uncertain. The CDR3 has 16 amino acids. V was pared by 1 base and J by 8 bases, with 12 bases of the junction left unmatched. DNA for the CDR3: TGTGCCAGCAGTTACTTTGCGGACAGGGTTTTCAGGGGCTACACCTTC. It codes for CASSYFADRVFRGYTF.

The chain joins TRBV11-3 to TRBJ2-1; 13 bases agree with TRBD2. J lost 6 bases, V lost 9 bases, and 2 bases had no gene match. The V gene's germline CDR1 is SGHNT and CDR2 YENEEA. This CDR3 contains 13 residues. The CDR3 DNA reads as TGTGCCAGGGGACTAGCGGGAAGCAATGAGCAGTTCTTC. Its translation: CARGLAGSNEQFF.

The V and J genes are TRBV9 and TRBJ2-5; a possible D gene is TRBD2 (5 bases). V was shortened by 0 bases and J by 5 bases, with 17 bases between the two germline ends. CDR1 and CDR2 from the germline V gene are SGDLS and YYNGEE. The CDR3 is 16 residues long. The CDR3 DNA is TGTGCCAGCAGCGTAGGAGACACTAATAGGAGGGAGACCCAGTACTTC. Protein product: CASSVGDTNRRETQYF.

The rearrangement links TRBV2 to TRBJ2-7; D possibly corresponds to TRBD2 (6 bases). This CDR3 is 12 amino acids long. Germline values: CDR1 SNHLY, CDR2 FYNNEI. Trimming removed 8 bases from V and 5 bases from J, with 13 bases in between. The CDR3 sequence: CASGAGTNEQYF. As DNA, the CDR3 is TGTGCCAGCGGCGCGGGAACAAACGAGCAGTACTTC.

This clone came up once. The chain combines TRBV9 with TRBJ2-5; weak D call: TRBD2 (7 bases). In germline, CDR1 is SGDLS, CDR2 YYNGEE. This CDR3 is 16 amino acids long. Trimming cost V 4 bases and J 4 bases, with 20 bases left between them. CDR3 in DNA: TGTGCCAGCAGCCCTCGCTGGGGGGGGGCGCCAGAGACCCAGTACTTC. It is translated as CASSPRWGGAPETQYF. The variable domain in full, with the rest retrieved from reference TRBV9 and TRBJ2-5, is DSGVTQTPKHLITATGQRVTLRCSPRSGDLSVYWYQQSLDQGLQFLIQYYNGEERAKGNILERFSAQQFPDLHSELNLSSLELGDSALYFCASSPRWGGAPETQYFGPGTRLLVL.

The V and J genes are TRBV7-3 and TRBJ1-6, with 7 positions matching TRBD1. Trimming removed 4 bases from V and 7 bases from J; junction bases left unmatched: 4. Germline lookup yields CDR1 SGHTA and CDR2 FQGTGA. The CDR3 is 14 residues long. CDR3 in amino acids: CASSSQGTNSPLHF. CDR3 DNA: TGTGCCAGCAGCTCACAGGGGACGAATTCACCCCTCCACTTT.

The J gene is TRBJ2-3, the V gene TRBV6-4, with 7 bases lining up with TRBD1. The trim removed 6 bases at V and 1 base at J, leaving 7 bases unmatched. Germline V gives CDR1 MRHNA, CDR2 SNTAGT. The CDR3 length is 15 residues. The CDR3 DNA reads TGTGCCAGCAGCGTACAGGGGCAGGGCACAGATACGCAGTATTTT. Translation: CASSVQGQGTDTQYF.

This clone was observed once. V is TRBV9 and J is TRBJ2-3; D not certain. Germline assignment: CDR1 SGDLS and CDR2 YYNGEE. The CDR3 runs to 14 residues. V lost 1 base and J 2 bases, leaving 8 bases between the germline ends. DNA of the CDR3: TGTGCCAGCAGCGTAAGTGGCTTCACAGATACGCAGTATTTT. Translating gives CASSVSGFTDTQYF.

The chain links TRBV5-4 to TRBJ2-3, with 7 bases that match TRBD2. CDR3 length: 15 residues. CDR1 is SGHNT, CDR2 YYREEE, per germline (reference sequence). V lost 0 bases and J lost 0; bases outside the gene matches: 1. The CDR3, as DNA: TGTGCCAGCAGCTTGGCTAGCGGAAGCACAGATACGCAGTATTTT. Amino acid sequence: CASSLASGSTDTQYF.

The genes are TRBV4-1 and TRBJ2-6; D not resolved. The germline V gene encodes CDR1 MGHRA and CDR2 YSYEKL. V was cut by 5 bases and J by 2 bases, with 10 bases left in between. The CDR3 has 15 residues. This chain's CDR3 is CASSFGVPGANVLTF. CDR3 sequence (DNA): TGCGCCAGCAGCTTTGGAGTCCCTGGGGCCAACGTCCTGACTTTC.

The rearrangement joins TRBV2 to TRBJ2-7, with a weak D call TRBD1 (5 bases). CDR1 is SNHLY and CDR2 is FYNNEI in the germline V gene. Trimming took 7 bases from V and 3 from J, leaving 10 bases between them. CDR3 length equals 12 residues. The DNA of the CDR3 is TGTGCCAGCACCCAGGGCAGCTACGAGCAGTACTTC. It is translated as CASTQGSYEQYF.

V gene TRBV5-1 combines with J gene TRBJ1-5; the match to TRBD1 covers 8 bases. Trimming removed 1 base from V and 5 bases from J; junction bases left unmatched: 8. CDR1 is SGHRS, CDR2 YFSETQ, per germline. The CDR3 is 16 amino acids. The chain's CDR3 is CASSLWAGGGYQPQHF. The CDR3, as DNA: TGCGCCAGCAGCTTGTGGGCAGGGGGCGGCTATCAGCCCCAGCATTTT.

The chain couples TRBV10-3 to TRBJ1-2; 9 positions agree with TRBD1. The germline V gene has CDR1 ENHRY and CDR2 SYGVKD. This CDR3 region has 18 residues. V lost 6 bases and J lost 0; bases outside the gene matches: 14. The CDR3 protein is CAIRSTGTGFFANYGYTF. CDR3 nucleotide sequence: TGTGCCATCAGATCAACCGGGACAGGGTTCTTTGCTAACTATGGCTACACCTTC.

The chain couples TRBV28 to TRBJ2-7; tentatively, D is TRBD1 (5 bases). Trimming pared 5 bases from V and 0 bases from J, leaving 11 bases between. The CDR3 runs 14 residues. Looked up from germline, CDR1 is MDHEN and CDR2 is SYDVKM. The CDR3: CASSPGFSSYEQYF. In nucleotides, the CDR3 is TGTGCCAGCAGTCCAGGGTTCAGCTCCTACGAGCAGTACTTC.

Note on this clone: At one end, the junction sequence differs from germline, possibly due to a read error. J is TRBJ2-4 and V is TRBV6-4; D might be TRBD1 (5 bases). The CDR3 contains 11 residues. Germline CDR1 reads MRHNA; CDR2 reads SNTAGT. This chain's CDR3 is CASSTPGRDLF. Here the CDR3 DNA reads TGTGCCAGCAGCACCCCAGGGCGAGACCTCTTC.

The V call is TRBV5-1, the J call TRBJ2-7; 10 bases line up with TRBD2. Losses at the gene ends were 4 bases for V and 3 bases for J; bases not matched to a gene: 7. The CDR3 extends over 15 amino acids. Germline V CDR1 and CDR2: SGHRS, YFSETQ. CDR3 DNA: TGCGCCAGCAGCGAATGGACTAGCGGATACTACGAGCAGTACTTC. Protein product: CASSEWTSGYYEQYF. The whole variable domain, filled in from reference TRBV5-1 and TRBJ2-7, reads KAGVTQTPRYLIKTRGQQVTLSCSPISGHRSVSWYQQTPGQGLQFLFEYFSETQRNKGNFPGRFSGRQFSNSRSEMNVSTLELGDSALYLCASSEWTSGYYEQYFGPGTRLTVT.